The clone carrying this T cell receptor (beta chain) came up a few times. Its antigen remains unidentified. Treatment in this sample: approximately 11-day PBMC culture with coronavirus spike peptide pools or control peptides (ViraFEST assay). This sample was taken from a study of vaccination and CD4 T cells after COVID-19. Across the whole study: Overlapping SARS-CoV-2, HCoV-NL63, HCoV-OC43 and HCoV-229E spike peptides stimulated the cells.

CD4+ T cells that had been cultured provided DNA sequenced with the Oncomine TCR Beta short-read assay. Each CDR3 protein is one row after TCRdb ran MiXCR on the PCR reads. The data show 9,500 to 11,000 distinct CDR3 sequences, 30% seen once. This CDR3 is built from 12 residues. V lost 5 bases to trimming and J lost 6 bases, with 8 bases between them. In germline, CDR1 is WSHSY, CDR2 SAAADI. This chain joins TRBV10-2 and TRBJ1-5, with D tentatively TRBD1 (5 bases). The sequenced sample was CD4+ T cells from blood, cultured in vitro, obtained after SARS-CoV-2 vaccination. The clonotype was recovered from a human donor who had recovered from COVID-19. The CDR3 reads CASSSGLQPQHF. The DNA of the CDR3 is TGCGCCAGCAGTTCAGGGCTTCAGCCCCAGCATTTT.